One and the same sample provided the 16 T cell receptor beta chains below, sequenced in a study of identical twins. TCRdb re-called the 5' RACE reads through MiXCR, storing one row per CDR3 protein. The sample holds about 790,000 distinct CDR3 sequences; 15% to 20% are singletons and the top ten take 13%. The sample was also reused in another study, on T cells expressing NK-cell markers.

The sample comprised PBMCs. Source of these receptors: a woman aged 18-35 years in good health.

This clonotype was picked up many times. The J gene is TRBJ1-4, the V gene TRBV7-2, with a possible D match to TRBD1 (6 bases). Per the germline V gene, CDR1 is SGHTA and CDR2 is FQGNSA. The CDR3 runs to 14 residues. Trimming removed 3 bases from V and 5 bases from J, with 10 bases in between. The CDR3 DNA reads TGTGCCAGCAGCTTGTCAGGGGACAATGAAAAACTGTTTTTT. Protein sequence: CASSLSGDNEKLFF. Together with reference TRBV7-2 and TRBJ1-4, the CDR3 gives the full variable domain: GAGVSQSPSNKVTEKGKDVELRCDPISGHTALYWYRQSLGQGLEFLIYFQGNSAPDKSGLPSDRFSAERTGGSVSTLTIQRTQQEDSAVYLCASSLSGDNEKLFFGSGTQLSVL.

This clonotype was seen only a few times. The CDR3 DNA sequence: TGTGCCAGCAGTTTTGGGCCCAGCACAGATACGCAGTATTTT. This codes for CASSFGPSTDTQYF. This chain connects TRBV12-3 or TRBV12-4 to TRBJ2-3; D unclear. With 3 bases removed from V and 0 bases from J, the gap between germline ends came to 7 bases. The CDR3 runs to 14 residues.

CDR3 nucleotides: TGTGCCACCAGTGATTCTAGCGGGGCGAACACCGGGGAGCTGTTTTTT. This codes for CATSDSSGANTGELFF. The rearrangement joins TRBV24-1 to TRBJ2-2, with 9 bases that match TRBD2. Germline CDR1 KGHDR, CDR2 SFDVKD. This CDR3 spans 16 amino acids. J was trimmed by 0 bases and V by 2 bases; bases with no gene match: 0.

The chain carries TRBV6-2 or TRBV6-3 and TRBJ1-1; perhaps TRBD1 as D (5 bases). The length of the CDR3 is 12 residues. Germline CDR1 MNHEY, CDR2 SVGEGT. Trimming left V 8 bases short and J 11 bases short, with 18 bases between. DNA of the CDR3: TGTGCCAGCCGAGAAGGGGAGCTCGGCGCTTTCTTT. Protein product: CASREGELGAFF.

The chain couples TRBV2 to TRBJ2-1, with TRBD2 matching 11 bases. CDR3 length equals 14 residues. Germline assignment: CDR1 SNHLY and CDR2 FYNNEI. V trimming: 8 bases; J trimming: 9 bases; junction bases outside the gene matches: 9. The CDR3 DNA reads as TGTGCCAGCCGCCTTAGCGGGAGGGAGGGTGAGCAGTTCTTC. Translated, it gives CASRLSGREGEQFF.

The V call is TRBV20-1, the J call TRBJ2-7; TRBD1 might be the D (6 bases). Trimming left V 0 bases short and J 5 bases short, with 11 bases between. There are 13 residues in the CDR3. In germline, CDR1 is DFQATT, CDR2 SNEGSKA (reference sequence). CDR3 nucleotides: TGCAGTGCTAGAGACTGGGACACGGACGAGCAGTACTTC. Its protein is CSARDWDTDEQYF.

This chain links TRBV29-1 with TRBJ1-1; D is unclear. Trimming shortened V by 3 bases and J by 4 bases, and 12 bases separated the two germline ends. The CDR3 length is 13 residues. Germline CDR1 reads SQVTM; CDR2 reads ANQGSEA. The CDR3 DNA reads as TGCAGCGTTGATGCTGGGTTGGGCACTGAAGCTTTCTTT. Protein product: CSVDAGLGTEAFF.

This clonotype was seen a few times. This chain joins TRBV12-3 or TRBV12-4 and TRBJ2-1; D remains unclear. The CDR3 spans 12 residues. The V end was cut by 3 bases, the J end by 9 bases, with 9 bases between. The CDR3 protein is CASSFLVGEQFF. Written as DNA, the CDR3 is TGTGCCAGCAGTTTCTTAGTGGGTGAGCAGTTCTTC.

This clonotype was counted many times. V and J are TRBV18 and TRBJ2-7; 11 nucleotides align to TRBD2. The CDR3 consists of 15 residues. CDR1 KGHSH and CDR2 LQKENI come from the germline V gene. With V trimmed by 3 bases and J by 4 bases, 5 bases remained unmatched. The CDR3 coding sequence is TGTGCCAGCTCACCGATGGCTAGCGGGAGGTACGAGCAGTACTTC. It translates to CASSPMASGRYEQYF.

The chain couples TRBV7-2 to TRBJ2-1, with D possibly TRBD1 on 5 matching bases. This CDR3 region has 14 residues. Trimming removed 2 bases from V and 6 bases from J, with 11 bases in between. Germline V gene data show CDR1 as SGHTA and CDR2 as FQGNSA. In DNA, the CDR3 is TGTGCCAGCAGCTTACGACAGTGGAGCAATGAGCAGTTCTTC. Amino acid sequence: CASSLRQWSNEQFF.

This clonotype came up a few times. The junction departs from the called germline gene at one end, perhaps through a read error. The J gene is TRBJ2-5, the V gene TRBV7-7; no firm D call. Germline V gene data show CDR1 as SSHAT and CDR2 as FNYEAQ (reference sequence). This CDR3 has 14 amino acids. This chain's CDR3 is CASSLETHGETQYF. CDR3 in DNA: TGTGCTAGCAGCTTAGAAACCCACGGGGAGACCCAGTACTTC.

This clonotype was seen more than once but under ten times. V and J are TRBV3-1 and TRBJ2-2, with D uncertain. Trimming took 4 bases from V and 1 from J, leaving 7 bases between them. CDR3 length: 14 residues. From germline, CDR1 is LGHDT and CDR2 YNNKEL (reference sequence). For the CDR3, the DNA is TGTGCCAGCAGCCCCCCAGGGAACACCGGGGAGCTGTTTTTT. Translating gives CASSPPGNTGELFF.

This clonotype was counted between two and nine times. The rearrangement joins TRBV7-6 to TRBJ1-3; 7 nucleotides agree with TRBD1. V trimming: 2 bases; J trimming: 4 bases; junction bases outside the gene matches: 5. CDR1 SGHVS and CDR2 FNYEAQ come from the germline V gene. This CDR3 region has 15 residues. DNA for the CDR3: TGTGCCAGCAGCTTATTTGGGACAGAAGGAAACACCATATATTTT. As protein: CASSLFGTEGNTIYF.

The gene calls are TRBV12-3 or TRBV12-4 and TRBJ1-1; D is unclear. There are 12 residues in the CDR3. Trimming left V 4 bases short and J 6 bases short, with 9 bases between. This CDR3 reads CASSYQWAEAFF. The CDR3, as DNA: TGTGCCAGCAGTTATCAATGGGCTGAAGCTTTCTTT.

The table lists this clonotype with a count of one. This chain connects TRBV10-3 to TRBJ1-4; a possible D gene is TRBD1 (5 bases). The V end was cut by 4 bases, the J end by 8 bases, with 20 bases between. This CDR3 contains 16 residues. Germline loops: CDR1 ENHRY, CDR2 SYGVKD. CDR3 loop: CAISVGQGSVREKLFF. The DNA of the CDR3 is TGTGCCATCAGTGTTGGGCAGGGAAGTGTTCGGGAAAAACTGTTTTTT.

V gene TRBV7-6 combines with J gene TRBJ2-5; 7 positions match TRBD2. This CDR3 contains 15 residues. The V gene end was trimmed by 5 bases and the J gene end by 7 bases; junction bases not matched to a gene: 13. Germline CDR1 reads SGHVS; CDR2 reads FNYEAQ. The CDR3, as DNA: TGTGCCAGCAGCACCCGGACTTCGTGGGAGGGGACCCAGTACTTC. Its protein product is CASSTRTSWEGTQYF.